These T cell receptor beta chains were read from a single sample in a study of type 1 and type 2 diabetes patients. TCRdb analysed the multiplex PCR reads with MiXCR anew, one entry per CDR3 protein. The sample records around 300,000 distinct CDR3 sequences, around 47% being singletons. Sample: peripheral blood mononuclear cells (PBMCs). These receptors were collected from a man between 18 and 29 years old with type 2 diabetes. Each CDR3 is given without its conserved first and last residue. Fields, in order: J gene, V gene, CDR3 protein.

TRBJ2-5,TRBV7-2,ASSARLAGKETQY
TRBJ2-7,TRBV15,ATSQGAVNEQY
TRBJ2-7,TRBV4-3,ASSREDRGSDEQY
TRBJ1-1,TRBV5-1,ASSWGTDRNTEAF
TRBJ2-3,TRBV6-5,ASSYSVLTSGSNTQY
TRBJ2-2,TRBV11-3,ASSLGTAGNTGELF
-,TRBV12-5,ASGPGLGETQY
TRBJ2-2,TRBV24-1,ATGGLAGGPGTGELF
TRBJ2-1,TRBV12-3/TRBV12-4,ASSRQGGFNEQF
TRBJ2-7,TRBV20-1,SARGQGGEQY
TRBJ2-3,TRBV7-2,ASSLSGKADTQY
TRBJ2-1,TRBV19,ASRGHLSYNEQF
TRBJ2-7,TRBV2,ASSELGPLREQY
TRBJ1-6,TRBV2,ASRERPGQLPGSSPLH
TRBJ2-7,TRBV7-8,ASSSRGLAGEQY
TRBJ1-5,TRBV19,ASSIQGQQPQH
TRBJ2-7,TRBV20-1,SARDSLAGALRTSEQY
TRBJ2-7,TRBV19,ASGTGVYEQY
TRBJ2-3,TRBV5-6,ASSLGSADTDTQY
TRBJ2-1,TRBV6-5,ASSPRQGALNEQF
TRBJ2-3,TRBV19,ASSMRQGTGDTQY
TRBJ2-7,TRBV6-1,ASNEVGTSSYEQY
TRBJ2-6,TRBV2,ASSEAGSGANVLT
TRBJ2-4,TRBV7-6,ASSLGAVNIQY
-,TRBV4-3,ASSQDISGGANEQF
TRBJ2-5,TRBV24-1,ATSARLAGFVETQY
TRBJ1-2,TRBV9,ASSVGGDNYGYT
TRBJ1-1,TRBV5-1,ASSLGSGLAATEAF
TRBJ1-2,TRBV4-1,ASSLDGTLTLDYT
TRBJ2-7,TRBV11-2,ASSLHSGSGYEQY
TRBJ1-1,TRBV2,ASSVEGHTEAF
TRBJ2-5,TRBV2,ASSPSSGTSAETQY
TRBJ2-1,TRBV29-1,SASPSSYNEQF
TRBJ2-7,TRBV2,ASTPGTVYEQY
TRBJ2-5,TRBV4-3,ASSQDPSKETQY
TRBJ2-1,TRBV27,ASSFLGGNEQF
TRBJ1-1,TRBV20-1,SARVLQGPTEAF
TRBJ1-5,TRBV6-5,ASSSYSRQPQH
TRBJ2-3,TRBV9,ASSPLGEGATDTQY
TRBJ1-2,TRBV30,AWSGQGVDGYT
TRBJ2-7,TRBV7-2,ASSPGTSGLSSYEQY
TRBJ2-7,TRBV7-2,ASSWKTPGTGVGEQY
TRBJ2-5,TRBV7-2,ASSLDDRGLRSETQY
TRBJ2-3,TRBV7-9,ASSKKQRGVPGTSITDTQY
TRBJ1-4,TRBV28,ASSLLIDFATNEKLF
TRBJ1-1,TRBV6-1,ASRQGWTEAF
TRBJ1-4,TRBV5-5,ASRTVGVNEKLF
TRBJ2-7,TRBV30,AWSVVGGPYEQY
TRBJ2-2,TRBV9,ASSVDRLYTGELF
TRBJ1-1,TRBV29-1,SVEGRSNTEAF
TRBJ2-6,TRBV4-1,ASSQGGDRVVPGANVLT
TRBJ1-2,TRBV19,ARKDVPNYGYT
TRBJ2-6,TRBV6-2/TRBV6-3,ASLLAGVSGANVLT
TRBJ1-4,TRBV19,ASNRGTVNEKLF
TRBJ1-2,TRBV5-6,ASSSTELYGYT